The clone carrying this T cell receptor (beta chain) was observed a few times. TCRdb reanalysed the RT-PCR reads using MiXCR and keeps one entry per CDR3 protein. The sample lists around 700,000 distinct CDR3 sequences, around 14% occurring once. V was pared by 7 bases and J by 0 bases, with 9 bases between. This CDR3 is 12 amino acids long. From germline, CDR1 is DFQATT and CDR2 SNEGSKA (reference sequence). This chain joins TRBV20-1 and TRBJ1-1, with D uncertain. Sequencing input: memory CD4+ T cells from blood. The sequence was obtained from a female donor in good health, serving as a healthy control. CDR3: CSGWNVNTEAFF. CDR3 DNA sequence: TGCAGTGGATGGAACGTGAACACTGAAGCTTTCTTT.